This passage covers 16 T cell receptor beta chains from one sample sequenced in a study of shared clonotypes between healthy human individuals. The protocol was immunoSEQ multiplex PCR, while the TCRdb copy is restricted to in-frame clones and leaves out a portion. This sample yields millions of clones, of which 85% to 95% are seen a single time; roughly 0.14% belongs to the top ten. Specimen: naive CD4+ T cells sorted from blood. Regarding subset: CD45RA+ positively selected. The origin of the receptors is a man younger than 30 in good health.

The chain is built from TRBV28 and TRBJ2-1; 8 bases agree with TRBD1. The junction had 7 bases not matched to a gene; V was cut back by 2 bases and J by 7 bases. The CDR3 loop spans 15 amino acids. Germline V gene lookup returns CDR1 MDHEN and CDR2 SYDVKM. CDR3 nucleotide sequence: TGTGCCAGCAGTTTACCCCTCGGACAGGGAAATGAGCAGTTCTTC. It codes for CASSLPLGQGNEQFF. The full variable domain, its missing parts supplied by reference TRBV28 and TRBJ2-1, is DVKVTQSSRYLVKRTGEKVFLECVQDMDHENMFWYRQDPGLGLRLIYFSYDVKMKEKGDIPEGYSVSREKKERFSLILESASTNQTSMYLCASSLPLGQGNEQFFGPGTRLTVL.

As for this clone: Other DNA sequences from this sample encode an identical CDR3 as well. This chain joins TRBV9 and TRBJ1-3; D remains ambiguous. This CDR3 is built from 14 residues. V lost 3 bases to trimming and J lost 0 bases, with 7 bases between them. Per germline, CDR1 SGDLS and CDR2 YYNGEE. The CDR3 coding sequence is TGTGCCAGCAGCGCCCTAAGCTCTGGAAACACCATATATTTT. This sequence encodes CASSALSSGNTIYF.

V is TRBV19 and J is TRBJ1-3, with TRBD1 as a possible D gene (5 bases). V lost 8 bases and J lost 0, with 17 bases in between. This CDR3 is 16 amino acids long. Germline CDR1 reads LNHDA; CDR2 reads SQIVND (reference sequence). The CDR3 sequence: CASSLLQGLSGNTIYF. The DNA of the CDR3 is TGTGCCAGTTCCTTGCTGCAGGGACTCTCTGGAAACACCATATATTTT.

V usage is TRBV2 and J usage is TRBJ2-7; D is unresolved. V was trimmed by 2 bases and J by 6 bases, leaving 5 bases between them. The germline CDR1 and CDR2 sequences are SNHLY and FYNNEI. The CDR3 is made up of 11 amino acids. CDR3 DNA: TGTGCCAGCAGTGAAAGTCGCGAGCAGTACTTC. Translating gives CASSESREQYF.

The chain links TRBV5-5 to TRBJ2-6; the D is unclear. Trimming stripped 4 bases from V and 0 bases from J, with 11 bases between. Germline assignment: CDR1 SGHKS and CDR2 YYEKEE (reference sequence). CDR3 length: 16 amino acids. As DNA, the CDR3 is TGTGCCAGCAGCCGTGACCTTCCCTCTGGGGCCAACGTCCTGACTTTC. This gives the protein CASSRDLPSGANVLTF.

J is TRBJ2-1 and V is TRBV10-1; D call uncertain. Germline lookup yields CDR1 WNHNN and CDR2 SYGVQD (reference sequence). This CDR3 comprises 11 residues. V lost 3 bases to trimming and J lost 12 bases, with 9 bases between them. The CDR3 sequence: CASSDLTGQFF. The CDR3 region has the DNA TGCGCCAGCAGTGATTTGACCGGGCAGTTCTTC.

The chain is built from TRBV9 and TRBJ2-1, with TRBD2 as a possible D gene (5 bases). The V gene's germline CDR1 is SGDLS and CDR2 YYNGEE. The CDR3 contains 19 residues. Trimming removed 4 bases at V and 1 base at J, with 24 bases between. CDR3 in amino acids: CASSLTTRSEAESYNEQFF. The CDR3 DNA reads as TGTGCCAGCAGCCTCACTACTAGATCGGAAGCGGAATCCTACAATGAGCAGTTCTTC.

V gene TRBV7-3 combines with J gene TRBJ2-1, with 7 bases fitting TRBD1. The CDR3 spans 16 residues. V shed 6 bases, J shed 9 bases, and the junction held 17 bases outside the gene matches. Germline values: CDR1 SGHTA, CDR2 FQGTGA. CDR3 nucleotide sequence: TGTGCCAGCAGTCAAAGGGGGACAGCTTCATTCATTGAGCAGTTCTTC. Its translation: CASSQRGTASFIEQFF.

The chain links TRBV2 to TRBJ2-1, with 10 nucleotides matching TRBD2. V lost 2 bases to trimming and J lost 9 bases; unmatched junction nucleotides: 10. The CDR3 length is 16 residues. The germline CDR1 and CDR2 sequences are SNHLY and FYNNEI. The chain's CDR3 is CASSEWTSGGASEQFF. The DNA for the CDR3 is TGTGCCAGCAGTGAATGGACGAGCGGGGGGGCCTCTGAGCAGTTCTTC.

The chain is built from TRBV5-8 and TRBJ1-5, with D unclear. V lost 9 bases and J 0 bases, leaving 19 bases between the germline ends. CDR1 is SGHTS, CDR2 YDEGEE, per germline. The CDR3 runs to 16 residues. CDR3 sequence reads: CAIAEGYGYSNQPQHF. The CDR3 coding sequence is TGTGCCATCGCGGAAGGGTATGGGTATAGCAATCAGCCCCAGCATTTT.

The chain uses TRBV10-3 and TRBJ2-3; 13 bases fit TRBD2. In germline, CDR1 is ENHRY, CDR2 SYGVKD. This CDR3 spans 16 amino acids. The V and J ends lost 4 bases and 0 bases, in that order; junction bases with no gene match: 1. CDR3 DNA: TGTGCCATCAGTGGGACTAGCGGGAGTAGCACAGATACGCAGTATTTT. Its translation: CAISGTSGSSTDTQYF.

The chain uses TRBV6-1 and TRBJ2-7, with 15 bases that match TRBD2. The CDR3 contains 18 residues. The germline V gene has CDR1 MNHNS and CDR2 SASEGT. The V segment lost 0 bases and the J segment 0 bases; nucleotides outside the gene matches: 3. The CDR3 coding sequence is TGTGCCAGCAGTGAAGCCGGGACTAGCGGGAGGTTCTCCTACGAGCAGTACTTC. Protein sequence: CASSEAGTSGRFSYEQYF.

This clone occurred once. The chain employs TRBV4-1 and TRBJ2-7; tentative D call: TRBD1 (6 bases). With 2 bases removed from V and 6 bases from J, the gap between germline ends came to 17 bases. Germline assignment: CDR1 MGHRA and CDR2 YSYEKL. This CDR3 contains 15 residues. In DNA form, the CDR3 reads TGCGCCAGCAGCCAAAGGATTACGATCAGGGGCGAGCAGTACTTC. As protein: CASSQRITIRGEQYF.

This clone was seen once. The chain employs TRBV5-4 and TRBJ1-2; TRBD1 matches 7 bases. This CDR3 has 13 residues. Germline trimming cut 2 bases from V and 5 bases from J; bases unmatched to any gene: 3. Per germline, CDR1 SGHNT and CDR2 YYREEE (reference sequence). CDR3 sequence reads: CASSLVQGYGYTF. DNA for the CDR3: TGTGCCAGCAGCTTAGTACAGGGGTATGGCTACACCTTC.

The chain combines TRBV2 with TRBJ2-2; no firm D call. Per germline, CDR1 SNHLY and CDR2 FYNNEI. V was cut by 6 bases and J by 8 bases, with 13 bases left in between. CDR3 size: 13 residues. CDR3 coding DNA: TGTGCCAGCAGATCCCGGAATGGGGGGGAGCTGTTTTTT. Translation gives CASRSRNGGELFF. The full variable domain, its missing parts supplied by reference TRBV2 and TRBJ2-2, is EPEVTQTPSHQVTQMGQEVILRCVPISNHLYFYWYRQILGQKVEFLVSFYNNEISEKSEIFDDQFSVERPDGSNFTLKIRSTKLEDSAMYFCASRSRNGGELFFGEGSRLTVL.

The chain has TRBV5-1 and TRBJ2-3; D ambiguous. Between the trimmed V and J ends, which lost 2 bases and 0 bases, there was a span of 13 bases. Germline assignment: CDR1 SGHRS and CDR2 YFSETQ. This CDR3 comprises 16 residues. Here the CDR3 DNA reads TGCGCCAGCAGCTTACCGGTATCCGGGAGCACAGATACGCAGTATTTT. This codes for CASSLPVSGSTDTQYF.